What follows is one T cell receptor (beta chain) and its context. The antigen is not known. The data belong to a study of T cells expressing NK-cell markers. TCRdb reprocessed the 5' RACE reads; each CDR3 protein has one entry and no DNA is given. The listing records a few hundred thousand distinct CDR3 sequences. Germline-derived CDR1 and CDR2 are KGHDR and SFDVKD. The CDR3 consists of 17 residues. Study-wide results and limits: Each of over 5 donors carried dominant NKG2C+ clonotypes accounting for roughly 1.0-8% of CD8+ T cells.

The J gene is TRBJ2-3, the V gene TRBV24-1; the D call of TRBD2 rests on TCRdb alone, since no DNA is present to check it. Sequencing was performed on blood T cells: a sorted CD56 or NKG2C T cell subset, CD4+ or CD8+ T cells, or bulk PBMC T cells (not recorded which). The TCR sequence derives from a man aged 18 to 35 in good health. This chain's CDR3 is CATSEKDQPRMADTQYF.